Given below is one T cell receptor beta chain in context. Its antigen is unidentified. This record belongs to a study of blood T cells in healthy people across ages. Study conclusions and caveats: Higher diversity, along with more naive CD4+ cells, distinguished long-lived donors from aged donors. Per million T cells, TCR beta diversity dropped about linearly as age rose.

A second PCR of 7 to 11 cycles used a sample-barcoded 5' primer and a J-beta primer mix. TCRdb itself ran the 5' RACE reads through MiXCR, one entry per CDR3 protein. The sample records over 950,000 distinct CDR3 sequences, roughly 51% being singletons. Trimming shortened V by 3 bases and J by 1 base, and 9 bases separated the two germline ends. There are 14 residues in the CDR3. The authors drew about 10 milliliters of peripheral blood from each donor. The origin of this receptor is a woman in her sixties in good health. The sample taken for sequencing was blood. The chain combines TRBV12-3 or TRBV12-4 with TRBJ1-1; no clear D gene. CDR3 in DNA: TGTGCCAGCAGTTTTAAGGTAGAGAACACTGAAGCTTTCTTT. This sequence encodes CASSFKVENTEAFF.